This is a list of T cell receptor beta chains from one sample in a study of blood T cell repertoires in COVID-19. Profiling relied on immunoSEQ multiplex PCR, and the TCRdb table lists in-frame clones only, not all of them. Seen here are 45,000 to 55,000 clones, approximately 70% observed once, and the top ten hold roughly 10%. Specimen: peripheral blood. Every receptor here comes from a woman in her 70s with acute or convalescent COVID-19. Both conserved end residues are part of each CDR3. D genes are given only for firm matches. Size values are once, few and many counts, or a class for expanded clones, and some rows have none.

clone size: -; J gene: TRBJ1-5; V gene: TRBV7-8; D gene: TRBD1; CDR3 protein: CASSLRDRDNQPQHF; CDR3 DNA: TGTGCCAGCAGCTTAAGGGACAGGGACAATCAGCCCCAGCATTTT
clone size: -; J gene: TRBJ2-5; V gene: TRBV19; D gene: TRBD1; CDR3 protein: CASRTRDRGPETQYF; CDR3 DNA: TGTGCCAGTAGGACGCGGGACAGGGGGCCGGAGACCCAGTACTTC
clone size: once; J gene: TRBJ2-7; V gene: TRBV6-6; D gene: TRBD1; CDR3 protein: CATGTGTYEQYF; CDR3 DNA: TGTGCCACCGGGACAGGAACCTACGAGCAGTACTTC
clone size: -; J gene: TRBJ1-5; V gene: TRBV28; D gene: -; CDR3 protein: CASSYPGQGDSNQPQHF; CDR3 DNA: TGTGCCAGCAGTTACCCCGGACAAGGGGATAGCAATCAGCCCCAGCATTTT
clone size: -; J gene: TRBJ1-1; V gene: TRBV9; D gene: TRBD1; CDR3 protein: CASSRDRGTEAFF; CDR3 DNA: TGTGCCAGCAGCAGGGACAGGGGAACTGAAGCTTTCTTT
clone size: few; J gene: TRBJ1-2; V gene: TRBV5-5; D gene: TRBD1; CDR3 protein: CASSPAPGQAVYGYTF; CDR3 DNA: TGTGCCAGCAGCCCTGCCCCGGGACAGGCAGTATATGGCTACACCTTC
clone size: -; J gene: TRBJ2-1; V gene: TRBV7-3; D gene: -; CDR3 protein: CASSLRDTYNEQFF; CDR3 DNA: TGTGCCAGCAGCTTAAGGGACACCTACAATGAGCAGTTCTTC
clone size: -; J gene: TRBJ1-6; V gene: TRBV18; D gene: -; CDR3 protein: CASSPDRQYSYNSPLHF; CDR3 DNA: TGTGCCAGCTCACCGGATCGACAGTACTCCTATAATTCACCCCTCCACTTT
clone size: -; J gene: TRBJ2-2; V gene: TRBV7-3; D gene: TRBD2; CDR3 protein: CASSLMGTSSTGELFF; CDR3 DNA: TGTGCCAGCAGCTTAATGGGGACTAGCTCCACCGGGGAGCTGTTTTTT
clone size: -; J gene: TRBJ1-2; V gene: TRBV28; D gene: -; CDR3 protein: CASSLFGVGTF; CDR3 DNA: -
clone size: once; J gene: TRBJ2-7; V gene: TRBV27; D gene: -; CDR3 protein: CASSLSMSGVSYEQYF; CDR3 DNA: TGTGCCAGCAGTTTATCGATGTCCGGAGTCTCCTACGAGCAGTACTTC
clone size: -; J gene: TRBJ2-3; V gene: TRBV10-3; D gene: TRBD2; CDR3 protein: CAISESPAGGPGAQYF; CDR3 DNA: TGTGCCATCAGTGAGTCGCCAGCGGGGGGGCCTGGCGCGCAGTATTTT
clone size: -; J gene: TRBJ1-5; V gene: TRBV28; D gene: -; CDR3 protein: CASVVQADQPQHF; CDR3 DNA: TGTGCCAGCGTTGTACAGGCTGATCAGCCCCAGCATTTT
clone size: many; J gene: TRBJ2-2; V gene: TRBV2; D gene: TRBD1; CDR3 protein: CASSHSGTGGTGELFF; CDR3 DNA: TGTGCCAGCAGTCATTCCGGGACAGGGGGCACCGGGGAGCTGTTTTTT
clone size: -; J gene: TRBJ2-5; V gene: TRBV3-1/TRBV3-2; D gene: -; CDR3 protein: CASSLSPMKETQYF; CDR3 DNA: TGTGCCAGCAGCCTTAGTCCCATGAAAGAGACCCAGTACTTC
clone size: -; J gene: TRBJ1-4; V gene: TRBV19; D gene: -; CDR3 protein: CASSTVTANEKLFF; CDR3 DNA: TGTGCCAGTTCCACCGTTACGGCTAATGAAAAACTGTTTTTT
clone size: -; J gene: TRBJ1-5; V gene: TRBV6-5; D gene: TRBD1; CDR3 protein: CASSSQGLSNQPQHF; CDR3 DNA: TGTGCCAGCAGTTCACAGGGGCTGAGCAATCAGCCCCAGCATTTT
clone size: few; J gene: TRBJ2-7; V gene: TRBV2; D gene: -; CDR3 protein: CASSKGTYEQYF; CDR3 DNA: TGTGCCAGCAGTAAGGGGACCTACGAGCAGTACTTC
clone size: -; J gene: TRBJ1-2; V gene: TRBV3-1/TRBV3-2; D gene: -; CDR3 protein: CASTGEYSRRGVSNGYTF; CDR3 DNA: TGTGCCAGCACAGGGGAATACAGCAGACGGGGCGTAAGCAACGGCTACACCTTC
clone size: few; J gene: TRBJ1-2; V gene: TRBV5-6; D gene: -; CDR3 protein: CASSPQNNYGYTF; CDR3 DNA: TGTGCCAGCAGCCCCCAGAATAACTATGGCTACACCTTC
clone size: -; J gene: TRBJ2-3; V gene: TRBV9; D gene: -; CDR3 protein: CASSPSAGLNTDTQYF; CDR3 DNA: TGTGCCAGCAGCCCTTCGGCGGGGTTGAACACAGATACGCAGTATTTT
clone size: -; J gene: TRBJ1-3; V gene: TRBV28; D gene: -; CDR3 protein: CASSPPWGVENTIYF; CDR3 DNA: TGTGCCAGCAGTCCCCCTTGGGGGGTCGAAAACACCATATATTTT
clone size: -; J gene: TRBJ2-5; V gene: TRBV15; D gene: -; CDR3 protein: CATSRRGEETQYF; CDR3 DNA: TGTGCCACCAGCAGACGGGGAGAAGAGACCCAGTACTTC
clone size: -; J gene: TRBJ2-1; V gene: TRBV12-3/TRBV12-4; D gene: -; CDR3 protein: CASSTGTGNEQFF; CDR3 DNA: TGTGCCAGCAGCACCGGGACTGGAAATGAGCAGTTCTTC
clone size: -; J gene: TRBJ1-2; V gene: TRBV9; D gene: -; CDR3 protein: CASKGQSPYGYTF; CDR3 DNA: TGTGCCAGCAAAGGACAGTCACCCTATGGCTACACCTTC
clone size: -; J gene: TRBJ2-1; V gene: TRBV28; D gene: -; CDR3 protein: CASSLEKLGWVYNEQFF; CDR3 DNA: TGTGCCAGCAGTTTAGAGAAGCTAGGATGGGTTTACAATGAGCAGTTCTTC
clone size: many; J gene: TRBJ2-1; V gene: TRBV7-9; D gene: TRBD2; CDR3 protein: CASSPVGREGREQFF; CDR3 DNA: TGTGCCAGCAGCCCTGTAGGGCGGGAGGGCCGGGAGCAGTTCTTC
clone size: -; J gene: TRBJ1-5; V gene: TRBV10-1; D gene: TRBD1; CDR3 protein: CASSLRDRYSNQPQHF; CDR3 DNA: TGCGCCAGCAGCCTCCGGGACAGGTATAGCAATCAGCCCCAGCATTTT
clone size: once; J gene: TRBJ2-5; V gene: TRBV5-1; D gene: -; CDR3 protein: CASSLSSPGEETQYF; CDR3 DNA: TGCGCCAGCAGCTTGAGTTCCCCAGGGGAAGAGACCCAGTACTTC
clone size: -; J gene: TRBJ1-1; V gene: TRBV6-5; D gene: -; CDR3 protein: CASTPPGGDTEAFF; CDR3 DNA: TGTGCCAGCACCCCCCCGGGGGGAGACACTGAAGCTTTCTTT
clone size: few; J gene: TRBJ2-5; V gene: TRBV10-2; D gene: -; CDR3 protein: CASTHTGTQYF; CDR3 DNA: TGCGCCAGCACCCACACGGGGACCCAGTACTTC
clone size: -; J gene: TRBJ2-7; V gene: TRBV6-6; D gene: -; CDR3 protein: CASSRRDSLAYEQYF; CDR3 DNA: TGTGCCAGCAGTCGCCGGGACTCGCTAGCCTACGAGCAGTACTTC
clone size: -; J gene: TRBJ1-4; V gene: TRBV28; D gene: TRBD1; CDR3 protein: CASTPLRGPLFF; CDR3 DNA: TGTGCCAGCACTCCGCTCAGGGGGCCCCTGTTTTTT
clone size: few; J gene: TRBJ1-6; V gene: TRBV5-4; D gene: -; CDR3 protein: CASSSANNSPLHF; CDR3 DNA: TGTGCCAGCAGCTCCGCGAATAATTCACCCCTCCACTTT
clone size: -; J gene: TRBJ2-7; V gene: TRBV5-5; D gene: TRBD1; CDR3 protein: CASSLTGSEQYF; CDR3 DNA: TGTGCCAGCAGCCTGACAGGGAGCGAGCAGTACTTC
clone size: few; J gene: TRBJ1-1; V gene: TRBV7-6; D gene: TRBD1; CDR3 protein: CASSLTSPGQGSYTEAFF; CDR3 DNA: TGTGCCAGCAGCTTAACTTCTCCGGGACAGGGATCCTACACTGAAGCTTTCTTT
clone size: -; J gene: TRBJ1-1; V gene: TRBV5-1; D gene: -; CDR3 protein: CASRDGITEAFF; CDR3 DNA: TGCGCCAGCAGGGACGGGATCACTGAAGCTTTCTTT
clone size: -; J gene: TRBJ2-7; V gene: TRBV7-3; D gene: -; CDR3 protein: CASSLSAGNNYEQYF; CDR3 DNA: TGTGCCAGCAGCTTATCGGCAGGGAATAACTACGAGCAGTACTTC
clone size: -; J gene: TRBJ2-2; V gene: TRBV10-1; D gene: TRBD2; CDR3 protein: CARPGLAGGGNTGELFF; CDR3 DNA: TGCGCCAGGCCGGGACTAGCGGGGGGCGGCAACACCGGGGAGCTGTTTTTT
clone size: -; J gene: TRBJ2-3; V gene: TRBV4-1; D gene: TRBD2; CDR3 protein: CASSQRGLAGTDTQYF; CDR3 DNA: TGCGCCAGCAGCCAACGGGGACTAGCGGGCACAGATACGCAGTATTTT
clone size: -; J gene: TRBJ2-7; V gene: TRBV11-2; D gene: TRBD2; CDR3 protein: CASSPQRGASEQYF; CDR3 DNA: TGTGCCAGCAGCCCGCAGCGGGGTGCGTCCGAGCAGTACTTC